The T cell receptor (beta chain) described here comes from a study of T cell responses to AZD1222 COVID-19 vaccine. Overall study: Second doses that came at about 4 or about 12 weeks were put together. General observations from the study: Regions left unmutated in variants are reportedly the target of nearly half of spike-specific TCRs. CD4 TCRs associated with vaccination spanned spike, dominating at 160-218 and 743-854.

Turning to this clone: Its antigen is currently unknown.

Sequencing used immunoSEQ multiplex PCR; TCRdb keeps in-frame clones, though not all of them. The sample yields 150,000 to 200,000 clones, 91% seen once. The CDR3 length is 14 residues. The germline gives CDR1 SNHLY, CDR2 FYNNEI. V lost 8 bases to trimming and J lost 0 bases; unmatched junction nucleotides: 7. This chain connects TRBV2 to TRBJ2-7; 7 nucleotides agree with TRBD1. This sequence was found in an adult in good health. The specimen was peripheral blood, collected on day 0 of AZD1222 vaccination. CDR3 in DNA: TGTGCCAGCGGGACCGGGGACAGCTCCTACGAGCAGTACTTC. Translating gives CASGTGDSSYEQYF.